This record covers a single T cell receptor (beta chain). CDR1 SEHNR and CDR2 FQNEAQ come from the germline V gene (reference sequence). The CDR3 is 13 amino acids. Trimming took 10 bases from V and 0 from J, leaving 10 bases between them. TCR beta CDR3 regions were amplified from RNA transcripts. When the TCR CDR3 underwent first-round RT-PCR, the HTBI primer set was used. TCRdb re-called the multiplex PCR reads through MiXCR, storing one row per CDR3 protein. The table records more than 500,000 distinct CDR3 sequences, 15% to 20% of them present only once. The sample originates from a study of T cells in Graves' hyperthyroidism and ophthalmopathy. The overall study: Peripheral blood was secured at the point of initial diagnosis, before any treatment.

Those patients with uncontrolled infection, other autoimmune disease, pregnancy or lactation were excluded. The TCR originated in a woman in her 30s with Graves' ophthalmopathy. The chain uses TRBV7-9 and TRBJ1-3; D is undetermined. Sequencing used blood. As DNA, the CDR3 is TGTGCCAAGACGGACGGCTCTGGAAACACCATATATTTT. Encoded protein: CAKTDGSGNTIYF.